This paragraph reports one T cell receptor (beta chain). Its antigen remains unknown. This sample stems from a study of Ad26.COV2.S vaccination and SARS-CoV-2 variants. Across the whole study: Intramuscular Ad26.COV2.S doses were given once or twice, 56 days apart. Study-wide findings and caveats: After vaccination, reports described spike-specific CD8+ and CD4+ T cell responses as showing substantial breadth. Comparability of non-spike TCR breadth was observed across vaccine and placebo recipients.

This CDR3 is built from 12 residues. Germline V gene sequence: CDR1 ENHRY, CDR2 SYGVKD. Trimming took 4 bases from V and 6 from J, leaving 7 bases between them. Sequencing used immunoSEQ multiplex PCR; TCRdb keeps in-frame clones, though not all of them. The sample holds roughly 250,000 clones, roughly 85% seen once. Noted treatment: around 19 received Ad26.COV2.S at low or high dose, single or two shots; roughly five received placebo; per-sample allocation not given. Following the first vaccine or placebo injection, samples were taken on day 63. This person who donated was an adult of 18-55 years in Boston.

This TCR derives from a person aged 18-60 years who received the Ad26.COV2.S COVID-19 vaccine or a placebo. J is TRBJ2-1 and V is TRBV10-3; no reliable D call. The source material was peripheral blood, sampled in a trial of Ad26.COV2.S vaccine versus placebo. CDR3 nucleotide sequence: TGTGCCATCAGTGCAGTAGCCAATGAGCAGTTCTTC. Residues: CAISAVANEQFF.